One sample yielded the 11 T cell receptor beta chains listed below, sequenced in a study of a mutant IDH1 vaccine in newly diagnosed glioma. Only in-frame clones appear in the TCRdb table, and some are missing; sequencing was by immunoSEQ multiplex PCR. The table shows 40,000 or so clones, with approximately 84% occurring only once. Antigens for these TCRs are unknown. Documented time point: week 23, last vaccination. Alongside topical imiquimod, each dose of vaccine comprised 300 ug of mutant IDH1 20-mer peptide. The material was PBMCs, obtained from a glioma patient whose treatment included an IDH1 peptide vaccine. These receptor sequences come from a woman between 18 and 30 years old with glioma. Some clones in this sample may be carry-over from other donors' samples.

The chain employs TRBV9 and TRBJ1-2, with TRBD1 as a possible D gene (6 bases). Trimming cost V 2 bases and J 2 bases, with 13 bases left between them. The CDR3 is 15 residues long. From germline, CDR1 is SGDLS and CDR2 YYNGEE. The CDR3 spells CASSVSGGRNYGYTF. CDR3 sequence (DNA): TGTGCCAGCAGCGTTTCCGGGGGGCGAAACTATGGCTACACCTTC.

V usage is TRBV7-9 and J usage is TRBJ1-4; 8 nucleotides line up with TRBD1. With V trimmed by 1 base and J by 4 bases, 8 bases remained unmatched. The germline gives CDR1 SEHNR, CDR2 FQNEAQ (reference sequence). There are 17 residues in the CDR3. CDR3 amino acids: CASSLGDRGRDNEKLFF. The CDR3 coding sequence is TGTGCCAGCAGCTTAGGAGACAGGGGCCGTGATAATGAAAAACTGTTTTTT.

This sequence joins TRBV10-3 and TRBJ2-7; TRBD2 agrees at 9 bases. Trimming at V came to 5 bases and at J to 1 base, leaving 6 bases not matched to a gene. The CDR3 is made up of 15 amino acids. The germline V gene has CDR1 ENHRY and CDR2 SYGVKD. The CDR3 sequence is CAISTGTSWSYEQYF. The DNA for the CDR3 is TGTGCCATCAGTACCGGGACTAGCTGGTCCTACGAGCAGTACTTC.

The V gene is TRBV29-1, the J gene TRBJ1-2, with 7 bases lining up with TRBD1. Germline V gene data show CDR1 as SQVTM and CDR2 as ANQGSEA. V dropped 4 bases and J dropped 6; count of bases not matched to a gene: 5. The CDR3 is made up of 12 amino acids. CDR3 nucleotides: TGCAGCGTTGCCGGGACAGTAGATGGCTACACCTTC. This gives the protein CSVAGTVDGYTF.

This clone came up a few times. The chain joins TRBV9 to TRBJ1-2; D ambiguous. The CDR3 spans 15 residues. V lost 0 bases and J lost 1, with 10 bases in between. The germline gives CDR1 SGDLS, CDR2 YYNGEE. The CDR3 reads CASSVAAHVNYGYTF. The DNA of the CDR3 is TGTGCCAGCAGCGTAGCGGCGCATGTTAACTATGGCTACACCTTC.

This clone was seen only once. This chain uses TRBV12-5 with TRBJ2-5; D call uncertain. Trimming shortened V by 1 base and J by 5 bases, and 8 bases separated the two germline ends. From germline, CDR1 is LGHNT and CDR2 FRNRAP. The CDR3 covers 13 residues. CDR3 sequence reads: CASGLDLPETQYF. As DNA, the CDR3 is TGTGCTAGTGGTTTGGACTTGCCGGAGACCCAGTACTTC. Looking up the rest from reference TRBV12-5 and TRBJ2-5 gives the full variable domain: DARVTQTPRHKVTEMGQEVTMRCQPILGHNTVFWYRQTMMQGLELLAYFRNRAPLDDSGMPKDRFSAEMPDATLATLKIQPSEPRDSAVYFCASGLDLPETQYFGPGTRLLVL.

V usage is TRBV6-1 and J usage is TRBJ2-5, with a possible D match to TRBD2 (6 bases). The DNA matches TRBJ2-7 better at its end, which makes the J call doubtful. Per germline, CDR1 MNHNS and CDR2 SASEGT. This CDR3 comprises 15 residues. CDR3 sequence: CAGASAGLRTYEQYF. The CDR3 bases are TGTGCCGGTGCCTCGGCGGGACTTAGGACCTACGAGCAGTACTTC.

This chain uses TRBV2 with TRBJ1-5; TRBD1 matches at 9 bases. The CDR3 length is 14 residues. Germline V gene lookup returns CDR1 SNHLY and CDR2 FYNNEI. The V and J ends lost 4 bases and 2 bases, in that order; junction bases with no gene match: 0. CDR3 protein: CASSGDRGNQPQHF. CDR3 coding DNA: TGTGCCAGCAGTGGGGACAGGGGCAATCAGCCCCAGCATTTT.

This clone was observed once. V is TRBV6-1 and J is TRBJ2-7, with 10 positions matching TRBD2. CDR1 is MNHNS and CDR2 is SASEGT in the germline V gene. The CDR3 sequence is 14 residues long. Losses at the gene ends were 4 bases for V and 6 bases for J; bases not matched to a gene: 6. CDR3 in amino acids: CASSALAGASEQYF. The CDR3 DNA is TGTGCCAGCAGTGCGCTAGCGGGAGCCAGCGAGCAGTACTTC.

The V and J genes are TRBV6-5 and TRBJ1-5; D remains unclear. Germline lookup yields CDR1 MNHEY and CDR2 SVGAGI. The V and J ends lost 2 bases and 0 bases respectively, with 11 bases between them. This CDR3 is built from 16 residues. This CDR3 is CASSYQKPPSNQPQHF. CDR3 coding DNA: TGTGCCAGCAGTTACCAGAAGCCACCTAGCAATCAGCCCCAGCATTTT.

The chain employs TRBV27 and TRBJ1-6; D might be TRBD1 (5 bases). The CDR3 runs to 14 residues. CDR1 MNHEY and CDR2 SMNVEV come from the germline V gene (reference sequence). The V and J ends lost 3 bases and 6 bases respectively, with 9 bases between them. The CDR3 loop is CASSFPTVNSPLHF. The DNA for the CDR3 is TGTGCCAGCAGTTTCCCGACAGTTAATTCACCCCTCCACTTT.